The sequence of this T cell receptor (beta chain) was determined in a study of beta chain features in type 1 diabetes. General study points: When Type 1 diabetes patients were examined, their TCRB CDR3s proved moderately but significantly shorter in all four CD4+ subsets.

Of note for this clone: Its antigen is not known.

The CDR3 loop spans 14 amino acids. The V gene's germline CDR1 is ENHRY and CDR2 SYGVKD. J lost 3 bases, V lost 7 bases, and 8 bases had no gene match. cDNA synthesis used the whole RNA isolate, giving expressed TCRB sequences. The protocol was immunoSEQ multiplex PCR, while the TCRdb copy is restricted to in-frame clones and leaves out a portion. The sample shows a few hundred thousand clones, 8.5% to 10% of them seen only once. Without exception, sorted populations had purity beyond 95%. The sequence derives from a man younger than 40 with type 1 diabetes. This chain connects TRBV10-3 to TRBJ2-7; TRBD2 agrees at 8 bases. The sequenced sample consisted of central memory CD4+ T cells from blood. The CDR3: CAITPSGWGYEQYF. The CDR3 bases are TGTGCCATCACCCCTAGCGGGTGGGGCTACGAGCAGTACTTC.